This T cell receptor (beta chain) was sequenced in a study of T cell responses to AZD1222 COVID-19 vaccine (dated by TCRdb to the early 2020s). Context from the whole study: AZD1222 recipients given second doses at about 4 weeks or at about 12 weeks were pooled, since spike-specific TCR depth and breadth were not found to differ between the two schedules. Enrollment into the trials was organized by age into subgroups of 18-55, 56-69 and 70-plus years, and those subgroups contained approximately 160, 26 and 62 TCR-sequenced participants, respectively. A total of around 240 trial participants underwent TCR sequencing, of whom nearly 210 received two doses of AZD1222 and about 25 received two doses of the MenACWY control vaccine.

V sheds 7 bases and J sheds 5 bases, leaving 9 bases between their ends. There are 13 amino acids in the CDR3, from cysteine to phenylalanine inclusive. Only CDR3 DNA remains: 39 bases, in frame from the first base. Reading the germline V gene gives CDR1 MDHEN and CDR2 SYDVKM. On the study overall, not on this receptor specifically: Most participants were white British and females outnumbered males, and the authors suggested that clonal diversity may have been underestimated. Reportedly, close to half of the unique spike-specific TCRs recognized epitopes lying outside the regions that are mutated in the B.1.351 and B.1.1.7 variants. In the small 56-69-year group, the increase in depth fell short of significance, most likely because of low power. Vaccine-associated CD4 TCRs spanned the whole spike protein, with dominant responses in regions 160-218 and 743-854. Conclusions about previously exposed vaccinees were limited because only six AZD1222 recipients were SARS-CoV-2 seropositive at baseline. A significant rise in spike-specific TCR breadth and depth was observed after two AZD1222 doses relative to day 0 and relative to MenACWY recipients. Because no day 14 peak-response samples were available, repertoires were characterized only after the peak T cell response.

Turning to this clone: The clone's antigen remains unknown. There are no base qualities to consult, and no much larger clone falls within one base.

Taken with the paper, the label for time point translates to: baseline before first vaccination. Samples from vaccinated people were obtained from the UK trials COV001 and COV002, which included a single-blind randomized controlled phase 2/3 trial of AZD1222 (ChAdOx1 nCoV-19) in healthy adults. For TCRbeta chain sequencing, PBMC samples from trial participants were taken at day 0 and at day 28 after the second dose. The CDR3 regions of human TCRbeta chains were analyzed by immunosequencing. Per the authors' processing: TCRs in the repertoires were compared against a reference library of SARS-CoV-2-specific TCRs that had been generated with the MIRA antigen-specificity platform. Breadth was defined as the fraction of unique TCRs that were SARS-CoV-2-associated. Depth was defined as the fraction of total T cells that were SARS-CoV-2-associated. Each spike-specific TCR was assigned to its reactive spike region and to a CD4 or CD8 class using the MIRA data. Log10-transformed breadth and depth values were compared by one-way ANOVA with Sidak's multiple comparisons tests. Sourced from immuneACCESS, this table was stored by TCRdb with only in-frame sequences that have V and J called. A share of the clones is absent; for the studies checked, an unresolved V gene accounts for under half, and the remainder has no known explanation. That table is the source of V, J and clone size, and D and trimming were worked out from the DNA. This sample is represented by roughly 120,000 clones; about 90% of them were singletons. The ten largest clonotypes hold 8.4% of the sample.

This receptor was identified in an adult in good health. The rearrangement combines TRBV28 with TRBJ1-6, and the D gene may be TRBD1, 6 bases matching. Source: peripheral blood, taken on day 0 of AZD1222 vaccination. The DNA sequence is TGTGCCAGCACAGGGGCCCATAATTCACCCCTCCACTTT. Its protein product is CASTGAHNSPLHF. Reference TRBV28 and TRBJ1-6 genes cover what lies past the CDR3, so the full variable domain is DVKVTQSSRYLVKRTGEKVFLECVQDMDHENMFWYRQDPGLGLRLIYFSYDVKMKEKGDIPEGYSVSREKKERFSLILESASTNQTSMYLCASTGAHNSPLHFGNGTRLTVT.